This TCR beta chain comes out of a study of identical twins. Trimming took 1 base from V and 2 from J, leaving 27 bases between them. There are 20 residues in the CDR3. Germline values: CDR1 SGHAT, CDR2 FQDESV (reference sequence). This clonotype appeared a few times. One entry per CDR3 protein, called by TCRdb with MiXCR from the 5' RACE reads. This sample has some 190,000 distinct CDR3 sequences, with about a sixth found just once. These same records also appear under a second study, on T cells expressing NK-cell markers.

This clonotype originated in a woman younger than 30 in good health. The sequenced material came from CD8+ T cells sorted from blood. This chain uses TRBV11-1 with TRBJ2-7, with D possibly matching TRBD2 (5 bases). The CDR3 spells CASSLDGGRALNLLTYEQYF. The CDR3 DNA is TGTGCCAGCAGCTTAGACGGAGGACGCGCCCTGAACTTATTAACCTACGAGCAGTACTTC. The full variable domain, with the rest looked up from reference TRBV11-1 and TRBJ2-7, is EAEVAQSPRYKITEKSQAVAFWCDPISGHATLYWYRQILGQGPELLVQFQDESVVDDSQLPKDRFSAERLKGVDSTLKIQPAELGDSAMYLCASSLDGGRALNLLTYEQYFGPGTRLTVT.